This T cell receptor beta chain was identified in a study of blood T cell repertoires in COVID-19. This clone was recorded a few times. Sequenced by immunoSEQ multiplex PCR; TCRdb stores in-frame clones only, minus some. The table records 45,000 to 50,000 clones, over 70% of them present only once. V was cut by 3 bases and J by 3 bases, with 11 bases left in between. CDR3 length: 13 amino acids. Germline V gene data show CDR1 as GTSNPN and CDR2 as SVGIG (reference sequence). This rearrangement joins TRBV30 to TRBJ1-1; tentative D call: TRBD1 (6 bases). The source material was peripheral blood. This receptor was taken from a man between 65 and 85 years old with acute or convalescent COVID-19. CDR3 bases: TGTGCCTGGAGGCTTCAGGGGTACACTGAAGCTTTCTTT. As protein: CAWRLQGYTEAFF.